This is a list of T cell receptor beta chains from one sample in a study of a mutant IDH1 vaccine in newly diagnosed glioma. Their antigens are not known. TCRdb keeps only in-frame clones here, not all; method: immunoSEQ multiplex PCR. Among about 55,000 clones listed, 80% were seen once. Specimen: PBMCs, collected from a glioma patient whose treatment included an IDH1 peptide vaccine. The receptors here all came from a middle-aged man with glioma. Each CDR3 is given with its conserved first and last residue. The order of the fields is D gene, V gene, clone size, J gene, CDR3 protein, CDR3 DNA. The D gene is left open where the match is weak. For some rows the clone size is stated as once, few or many, or as a class when expanded; others skip it.

D gene: -
V gene: TRBV6-1
clone size: -
J gene: TRBJ2-7
CDR3 protein: CASGAPAYEQYF
CDR3 DNA: TGTGCCAGCGGAGCCCCTGCCTACGAGCAGTACTTC

D gene: -
V gene: TRBV6-5
clone size: -
J gene: TRBJ2-6
CDR3 protein: CASSYVRDTANVLTF
CDR3 DNA: TGTGCCAGCAGTTACGTCCGGGATACGGCCAACGTCCTGACTTTC

D gene: TRBD1
V gene: TRBV2
clone size: -
J gene: TRBJ1-2
CDR3 protein: CAGQTGEMGGYTF
CDR3 DNA: TGTGCCGGTCAGACAGGGGAAATGGGTGGCTACACCTTC

D gene: -
V gene: TRBV5-6
clone size: -
J gene: TRBJ2-5
CDR3 protein: CASSLLASAKQETQYF
CDR3 DNA: TGTGCCAGCAGCCTGCTCGCTAGCGCAAAACAAGAGACCCAGTACTTC

D gene: -
V gene: TRBV9
clone size: -
J gene: TRBJ2-6
CDR3 protein: CASSSRSEGGANVLTF
CDR3 DNA: TGTGCCAGCAGCTCCCGATCTGAGGGAGGGGCCAACGTCCTGACTTTC

D gene: -
V gene: TRBV12-5
clone size: -
J gene: TRBJ1-4
CDR3 protein: CASGPGTTTNEKLFF
CDR3 DNA: TGTGCTAGTGGTCCTGGGACAACAACTAATGAAAAACTGTTTTTT

D gene: TRBD2
V gene: TRBV9
clone size: -
J gene: TRBJ2-2
CDR3 protein: CASSVGGGLAGPNTGELFF
CDR3 DNA: TGTGCCAGCAGCGTAGGGGGGGGACTAGCGGGGCCGAACACCGGGGAGCTGTTTTTT

D gene: -
V gene: TRBV4-1
clone size: -
J gene: TRBJ1-1
CDR3 protein: CASSPKGLYNTEAFF
CDR3 DNA: TGCGCCAGCAGCCCGAAGGGACTCTACAACACTGAAGCTTTCTTT

D gene: TRBD1
V gene: TRBV11-2
clone size: -
J gene: TRBJ2-7
CDR3 protein: CASSRQGLEQYF
CDR3 DNA: TGTGCCAGCAGCCGACAGGGTTTGGAGCAGTACTTC

D gene: -
V gene: TRBV7-9
clone size: -
J gene: TRBJ1-1
CDR3 protein: CASSLWGEPEAFF
CDR3 DNA: TGTGCCAGCAGCTTATGGGGAGAGCCTGAAGCTTTCTTT

D gene: -
V gene: TRBV2
clone size: -
J gene: TRBJ2-1
CDR3 protein: CASSETARNQFF
CDR3 DNA: TGTGCCAGCAGTGAAACGGCTAGGAACCAGTTCTTC

D gene: TRBD1
V gene: TRBV11-2
clone size: -
J gene: TRBJ1-2
CDR3 protein: CASSLTRAGGLRGYTF
CDR3 DNA: TGTGCCAGCAGCCTAACCCGGGCAGGGGGCCTTCGTGGCTACACCTTC

D gene: TRBD2
V gene: TRBV15
clone size: -
J gene: TRBJ2-7
CDR3 protein: CATSRDSGEAYF
CDR3 DNA: TGTGCCACCAGCAGAGATAGCGGGGAGGCGTACTTC

D gene: TRBD1
V gene: TRBV2
clone size: -
J gene: TRBJ2-5
CDR3 protein: CASSQDQTGGGTQYF
CDR3 DNA: TGTGCCAGCAGCCAGGATCAGACAGGGGGCGGGACCCAGTACTTC

D gene: -
V gene: TRBV15
clone size: -
J gene: TRBJ2-1
CDR3 protein: CATRRLRGGHNEQFF
CDR3 DNA: TGTGCCACGAGAAGGTTGAGGGGGGGCCACAATGAGCAGTTCTTC

D gene: TRBD2
V gene: TRBV4-1
clone size: few
J gene: TRBJ2-1
CDR3 protein: CASSQDPSGGNYNEQFF
CDR3 DNA: TGCGCCAGCAGCCAAGACCCTAGCGGGGGGAACTACAATGAGCAGTTCTTC

D gene: -
V gene: TRBV15
clone size: -
J gene: TRBJ1-2
CDR3 protein: CATSPSGEYGYTF
CDR3 DNA: TGTGCCACCAGCCCTTCGGGGGAGTATGGCTACACCTTC

D gene: -
V gene: TRBV25-1
clone size: -
J gene: TRBJ2-3
CDR3 protein: CASSTPSPDTQYF
CDR3 DNA: TGTGCCAGCAGCACCCCGTCCCCAGATACGCAGTATTTT

D gene: -
V gene: TRBV7-6
clone size: -
J gene: TRBJ2-7
CDR3 protein: CASSLEDSPNYEQYF
CDR3 DNA: TGTGCCAGCAGCTTAGAAGACTCGCCTAACTACGAGCAGTACTTC

D gene: TRBD2
V gene: TRBV6-1
clone size: -
J gene: TRBJ2-2
CDR3 protein: CATHSGGNTGELFF
CDR3 DNA: TGTGCCACCCATAGCGGGGGGAACACCGGGGAGCTGTTTTTT

D gene: -
V gene: TRBV2
clone size: -
J gene: TRBJ2-3
CDR3 protein: CASRDGPRAQYF
CDR3 DNA: TGTGCCAGCCGTGACGGGCCCAGGGCGCAGTATTTT

D gene: -
V gene: TRBV18
clone size: -
J gene: TRBJ1-5
CDR3 protein: CASSPETGLAAQHF
CDR3 DNA: TGTGCCAGCTCACCAGAAACAGGGTTAGCAGCCCAGCATTTT

D gene: -
V gene: TRBV27
clone size: -
J gene: TRBJ2-2
CDR3 protein: CASSFSSVAGELFF
CDR3 DNA: TGTGCCAGCAGTTTTAGCAGCGTGGCCGGGGAGCTGTTTTTT

D gene: TRBD1
V gene: TRBV25-1
clone size: -
J gene: TRBJ1-6
CDR3 protein: CASSGYRDRGSSPLHF
CDR3 DNA: TGTGCCAGCAGTGGGTACCGGGACAGGGGGTCTTCACCCCTCCACTTT

D gene: TRBD1
V gene: TRBV2
clone size: -
J gene: TRBJ1-6
CDR3 protein: CASRTAPGQAGSPLHF
CDR3 DNA: TGTGCCAGCAGGACTGCACCGGGACAGGCGGGCTCACCCCTCCACTTT

D gene: -
V gene: TRBV7-9
clone size: -
J gene: TRBJ2-1
CDR3 protein: CASSLAGFENEQFF
CDR3 DNA: TGTGCCAGCAGCTTAGCTGGGTTTGAGAATGAGCAGTTCTTC

D gene: -
V gene: TRBV7-2
clone size: -
J gene: TRBJ1-5
CDR3 protein: CASSGNVGNQPQHF
CDR3 DNA: TGTGCCAGCAGCGGAAACGTGGGCAATCAGCCCCAGCATTTT

D gene: -
V gene: TRBV6-1
clone size: -
J gene: TRBJ2-6
CDR3 protein: CASSEGTVVLTF
CDR3 DNA: TGTGCCAGCAGTGAGGGGACGGTAGTCCTGACTTTC

D gene: -
V gene: TRBV30
clone size: -
J gene: TRBJ1-2
CDR3 protein: CAWSEGSYGYTF
CDR3 DNA: TGTGCCTGGAGTGAGGGTTCCTATGGCTACACCTTC

D gene: -
V gene: TRBV2
clone size: -
J gene: TRBJ2-7
CDR3 protein: CASIRDLVQGYEQYF
CDR3 DNA: TGTGCCAGCATAAGGGACCTCGTGCAAGGCTACGAGCAGTACTTC

D gene: -
V gene: TRBV18
clone size: few
J gene: TRBJ1-1
CDR3 protein: CASSPPGDTEAFF
CDR3 DNA: TGTGCCAGCTCACCACCGGGGGACACTGAAGCTTTCTTT

D gene: -
V gene: TRBV2
clone size: -
J gene: TRBJ1-2
CDR3 protein: CASSGALDYGYTF
CDR3 DNA: TGTGCCAGCTCAGGGGCATTGGACTATGGCTACACCTTC

D gene: -
V gene: TRBV6-5
clone size: -
J gene: TRBJ2-2
CDR3 protein: CASRDGGSTGELFF
CDR3 DNA: TGTGCCAGCCGGGACGGGGGATCCACCGGGGAGCTGTTTTTT

D gene: TRBD2
V gene: TRBV4-1
clone size: -
J gene: TRBJ2-5
CDR3 protein: CASSPRGSGDRETQYF
CDR3 DNA: TGCGCCAGCAGCCCACGGGGTAGCGGGGATCGAGAGACCCAGTACTTC

D gene: -
V gene: TRBV29-1
clone size: -
J gene: TRBJ2-1
CDR3 protein: CSVEPRHYNEQFF
CDR3 DNA: TGCAGCGTTGAACCCCGGCATTACAATGAGCAGTTCTTC

D gene: -
V gene: TRBV19
clone size: -
J gene: TRBJ1-5
CDR3 protein: CASSIKDAGNQPQHF
CDR3 DNA: TGTGCCAGTAGTATTAAGGATGCAGGCAATCAGCCCCAGCATTTT

D gene: -
V gene: TRBV7-9
clone size: -
J gene: TRBJ1-2
CDR3 protein: CASSLGAGLNYGYTF
CDR3 DNA: TGTGCCAGCAGCTTAGGGGCGGGCCTGAACTATGGCTACACCTTC

D gene: -
V gene: TRBV9
clone size: -
J gene: TRBJ2-1
CDR3 protein: CASSVGQEIRNEQFF
CDR3 DNA: TGTGCCAGCAGCGTAGGACAGGAGATACGGAATGAGCAGTTCTTC